This TCR beta chain was recovered during a study of control samples from healthy donors and cancer patients. The V and J ends lost 2 bases and 14 bases respectively, with 18 bases between them. The CDR3 has 13 residues. This clone was counted once. Generated by immunoSEQ multiplex PCR, the TCRdb table keeps only in-frame clones and is missing some. The table shows about 69,000 clones, with around 84% occurring only once. This clonotype was obtained from a woman in her forties or fifties with lung cancer. The chain recombines TRBV12-3 or TRBV12-4 with TRBJ1-1, with D unresolved. Sample: PBMCs. The CDR3 region is CASSLNRQHPAFF. Written as DNA, the CDR3 is TGTGCCAGCAGTTTAAATCGGCAGCATCCTGCCTTCTTT.